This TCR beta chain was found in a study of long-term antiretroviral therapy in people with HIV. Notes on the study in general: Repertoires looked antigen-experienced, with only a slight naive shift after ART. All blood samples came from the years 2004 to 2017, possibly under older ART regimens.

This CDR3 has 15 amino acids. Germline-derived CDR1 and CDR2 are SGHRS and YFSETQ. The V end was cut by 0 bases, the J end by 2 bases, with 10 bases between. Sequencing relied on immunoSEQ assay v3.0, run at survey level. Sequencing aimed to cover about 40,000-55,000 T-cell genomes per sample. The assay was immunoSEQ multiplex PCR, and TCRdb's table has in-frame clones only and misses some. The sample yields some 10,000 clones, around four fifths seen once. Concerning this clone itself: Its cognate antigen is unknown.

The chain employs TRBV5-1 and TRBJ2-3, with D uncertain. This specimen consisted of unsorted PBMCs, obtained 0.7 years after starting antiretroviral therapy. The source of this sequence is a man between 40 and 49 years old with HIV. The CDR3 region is CASSLDSADTDTQYF. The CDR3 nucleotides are TGCGCCAGCAGCTTGGACAGCGCCGACACAGATACGCAGTATTTT.